This TCR beta chain emerged from a study of cytomegalovirus exposure and HLA in healthy donors. The PCR used 60 Vbeta and 13 Jbeta primers. Measured with immunoSEQ multiplex PCR; TCRdb has only the in-frame clones, and not every one. The data show fewer than 300,000 clones, roughly 89% seen once. A word on this clone: Its target is unknown.

Regarding the study as a whole: Presence/absence analyses treated sequencing depth as roughly uniform across donors.

V was pared by 5 bases and J by 0 bases, with 11 bases between. Germline V gene lookup returns CDR1 WNHNN and CDR2 SYGVQD (reference sequence). This CDR3 is built from 15 residues. The rearrangement joins TRBV10-1 to TRBJ2-1; D is possibly TRBD2 (6 bases). This TCR derives from a middle-aged man in good health and CMV-seropositive. Sequences were obtained from PBMCs. The CDR3 DNA reads TGCGCCAGCAGTCTGATCGGGGGCTCCTACAATGAGCAGTTCTTC. It encodes CASSLIGGSYNEQFF.